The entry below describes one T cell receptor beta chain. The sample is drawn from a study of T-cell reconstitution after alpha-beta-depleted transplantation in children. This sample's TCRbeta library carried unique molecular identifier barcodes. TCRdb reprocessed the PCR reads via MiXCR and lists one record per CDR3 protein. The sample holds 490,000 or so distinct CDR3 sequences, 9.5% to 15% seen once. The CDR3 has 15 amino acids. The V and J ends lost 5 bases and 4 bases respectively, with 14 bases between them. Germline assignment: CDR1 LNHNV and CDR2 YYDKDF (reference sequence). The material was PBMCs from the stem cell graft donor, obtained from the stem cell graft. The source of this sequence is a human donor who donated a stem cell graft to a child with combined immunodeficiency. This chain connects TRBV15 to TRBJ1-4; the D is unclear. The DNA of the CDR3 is TGTGCCACCAGCCGGGAGGACGGATTTAATGAAAAACTGTTTTTT. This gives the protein CATSREDGFNEKLFF.